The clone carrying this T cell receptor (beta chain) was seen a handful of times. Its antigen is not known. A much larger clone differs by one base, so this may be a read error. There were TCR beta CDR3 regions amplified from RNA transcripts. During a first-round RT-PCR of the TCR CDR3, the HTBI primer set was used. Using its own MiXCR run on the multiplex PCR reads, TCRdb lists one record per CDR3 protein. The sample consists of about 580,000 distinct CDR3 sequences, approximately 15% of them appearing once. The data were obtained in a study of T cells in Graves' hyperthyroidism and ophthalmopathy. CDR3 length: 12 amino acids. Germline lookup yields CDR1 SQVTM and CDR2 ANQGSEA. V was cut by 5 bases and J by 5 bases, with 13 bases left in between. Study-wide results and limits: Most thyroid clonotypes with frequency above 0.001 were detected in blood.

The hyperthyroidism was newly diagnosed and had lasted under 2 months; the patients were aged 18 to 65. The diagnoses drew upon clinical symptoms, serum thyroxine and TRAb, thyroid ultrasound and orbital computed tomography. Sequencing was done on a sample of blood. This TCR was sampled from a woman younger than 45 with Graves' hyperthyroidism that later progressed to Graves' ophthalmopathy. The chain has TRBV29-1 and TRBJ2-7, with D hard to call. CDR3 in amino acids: CSVTPHEDEQYF. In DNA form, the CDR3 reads TGCAGCGTTACTCCCCATGAGGACGAGCAGTACTTC.